A selection of T cell receptor beta chains follows, all from one sample in a study of T cells after yellow fever vaccination. Using its own MiXCR run on the 5' RACE reads, TCRdb lists one record per CDR3 protein. The sample comprises under 200,000 distinct CDR3 sequences, roughly 11% of which are singletons, and 35% to 45% rests with the top ten. The sequenced sample was CD8+ T cells sorted from PBMCs, obtained 15 days after the yellow fever booster vaccination. The origin of the receptors is a man aged 18 to 30 who received the YFV17D yellow fever vaccine. Each CDR3 is given with its conserved first and last residue. The order of the fields is V gene, D gene, CDR3 length, clone size, J gene, CDR3 DNA, CDR3 protein. The D gene is left open where the match is weak. Clone size is stated in some rows and not others, as once, few, many or a class when expanded.

V gene: TRBV11-2; D gene: -; CDR3 length: 13; clone size: -; J gene: TRBJ2-1; CDR3 DNA: TGTGCCAGCAGCCTAAGTCCCAGCAATGAGCAGTTCTTC; CDR3 protein: CASSLSPSNEQFF
V gene: TRBV29-1; D gene: -; CDR3 length: 15; clone size: -; J gene: TRBJ1-2; CDR3 DNA: TGCAGCGTTGAAGTCGTTGTTCGTGGTGGCTATGGCTACACCTTC; CDR3 protein: CSVEVVVRGGYGYTF
V gene: TRBV4-1; D gene: TRBD2; CDR3 length: 14; clone size: few; J gene: TRBJ2-1; CDR3 DNA: TGCGCCAGCAGCCGGACTAGCGGGGGGAATGAGCAGTTCTTC; CDR3 protein: CASSRTSGGNEQFF
V gene: TRBV29-1; D gene: TRBD1; CDR3 length: 13; clone size: few; J gene: TRBJ2-1; CDR3 DNA: TGCAGCGTGGGACAGGCCACTTACAATGAGCAGTTCTTC; CDR3 protein: CSVGQATYNEQFF
V gene: TRBV27; D gene: TRBD2; CDR3 length: 17; clone size: -; J gene: TRBJ2-3; CDR3 DNA: TGTGCCAGCAGTTTAATAGGAGCGGGGGGGACTGGAGATACGCAGTATTTT; CDR3 protein: CASSLIGAGGTGDTQYF
V gene: TRBV6-2/TRBV6-3; D gene: -; CDR3 length: 17; clone size: -; J gene: TRBJ2-3; CDR3 DNA: TGTGCCAGCAGTATGACCTTCGGGCTTAGCACCACAGATACGCAGTATTTT; CDR3 protein: CASSMTFGLSTTDTQYF
V gene: TRBV7-2; D gene: -; CDR3 length: 15; clone size: few; J gene: TRBJ1-2; CDR3 DNA: TGTGCCAGCAGCTCAGACAGATATCTTAACTATGGCTACACCTTC; CDR3 protein: CASSSDRYLNYGYTF
V gene: TRBV7-2; D gene: TRBD1; CDR3 length: 16; clone size: -; J gene: TRBJ2-5; CDR3 DNA: TGTGCCAGCAGCTTAGTTGGGACAGGGGGGCGGGAGACCCAGTACTTC; CDR3 protein: CASSLVGTGGRETQYF
V gene: TRBV2; D gene: -; CDR3 length: 16; clone size: -; J gene: TRBJ2-6; CDR3 DNA: TGTGCCAGCAAGGTCAGGGGGGTCGCTGGGGCCAACGTCCTGACTTTC; CDR3 protein: CASKVRGVAGANVLTF
V gene: TRBV7-2; D gene: -; CDR3 length: 18; clone size: -; J gene: TRBJ1-5; CDR3 DNA: TGTGCCAGCAGCCAGTACTTGGGCTGGGGGCAAGGCAATCAGCCCCAGCATTTT; CDR3 protein: CASSQYLGWGQGNQPQHF
V gene: TRBV27; D gene: TRBD1; CDR3 length: 13; clone size: few; J gene: TRBJ2-2; CDR3 DNA: TGTGCCAGCAGGCCGGGACAGCCCGGGGAGCTGTTTTTT; CDR3 protein: CASRPGQPGELFF
V gene: TRBV4-1; D gene: TRBD1; CDR3 length: 19; clone size: few; J gene: TRBJ2-6; CDR3 DNA: TGCGCCAGCAGCCAAGAAAAAATCGTAACAGGGGCTGGGGCCAACGTCCTGACTTTC; CDR3 protein: CASSQEKIVTGAGANVLTF
V gene: TRBV27; D gene: -; CDR3 length: 14; clone size: -; J gene: TRBJ2-3; CDR3 DNA: TGTGCCAGCAGTTCCTTTCGGGGCACAGATACGCAGTATTTT; CDR3 protein: CASSSFRGTDTQYF
V gene: TRBV27; D gene: -; CDR3 length: 15; clone size: -; J gene: TRBJ1-2; CDR3 DNA: TGTGCCAGCAGTCCGGGTGGGCAGGCGTTTTTGGGCTACACCTTC; CDR3 protein: CASSPGGQAFLGYTF
V gene: TRBV12-3/TRBV12-4; D gene: -; CDR3 length: 13; clone size: -; J gene: TRBJ2-2; CDR3 DNA: TGTGCCAGCAAGGACCGGGACACCGGGGAGCTGTTTTTT; CDR3 protein: CASKDRDTGELFF
V gene: TRBV12-3/TRBV12-4; D gene: -; CDR3 length: 11; clone size: few; J gene: TRBJ2-5; CDR3 DNA: TGTGCCAGCAGTAACCCAGAGACCCAGTACTTC; CDR3 protein: CASSNPETQYF
V gene: TRBV7-3; D gene: -; CDR3 length: 13; clone size: many; J gene: TRBJ2-1; CDR3 DNA: TGTGCCAGCAGCTTACCTGGGGGCGCGGAGCAGTTCTTC; CDR3 protein: CASSLPGGAEQFF
V gene: TRBV9; D gene: TRBD2; CDR3 length: 14; clone size: few; J gene: TRBJ2-7; CDR3 DNA: TGTGCCAGCAGCGTAGCCGCGGGGGGCTACGAGCAGTACTTC; CDR3 protein: CASSVAAGGYEQYF
V gene: TRBV4-3; D gene: -; CDR3 length: 15; clone size: few; J gene: TRBJ2-5; CDR3 DNA: TGCGCCAGCAGCCAAGACAGGGGAAGCATAGAGACCCAGTACTTC; CDR3 protein: CASSQDRGSIETQYF
V gene: TRBV20-1; D gene: -; CDR3 length: 12; clone size: few; J gene: TRBJ1-2; CDR3 DNA: TGCAGTGCTCGTGACAGTAACTATGGCTACACCTTC; CDR3 protein: CSARDSNYGYTF
V gene: TRBV6-2/TRBV6-3; D gene: -; CDR3 length: 15; clone size: few; J gene: TRBJ2-6; CDR3 DNA: TGTGCCAGCAGTTACAGTCAGGCCGGGGCCAACGTCCTGACTTTC; CDR3 protein: CASSYSQAGANVLTF
V gene: TRBV2; D gene: -; CDR3 length: 13; clone size: few; J gene: TRBJ2-1; CDR3 DNA: TGTGCCAGCAGTGGGGGGAGCTACAATGAGCAGTTCTTC; CDR3 protein: CASSGGSYNEQFF
V gene: TRBV11-2; D gene: -; CDR3 length: 15; clone size: -; J gene: TRBJ2-5; CDR3 DNA: TGTGCCAGCAGCTTAAGGGTTAGGGAGCAAGAGACCCAGTACTTC; CDR3 protein: CASSLRVREQETQYF
V gene: TRBV4-3; D gene: -; CDR3 length: 15; clone size: -; J gene: TRBJ1-3; CDR3 DNA: TGCGCCAGCAGCCAATACAGGGAATCTGGAAACACCATATATTTT; CDR3 protein: CASSQYRESGNTIYF